This T cell receptor (beta chain) emerged from a study of cytomegalovirus exposure and HLA in healthy donors. Study-wide results and limits: Many donors shared some public TCRs, even though most TCR sequences were rare.

To note about this clone: Its antigen is not identified.

J lost 1 base, V lost 2 bases, and 4 bases had no gene match. CDR3 length: 15 residues. Germline values: CDR1 SGHNT, CDR2 YYREEE (reference sequence). Sequencing was performed with immunoSEQ multiplex PCR; in TCRdb, only in-frame clones are kept and a portion is missing. Of 200,000 to 250,000 clones detected, approximately 90% appear once; the ten largest clones hold 2.6%. The source is a man between 18 and 35 years old in good health and CMV-seronegative. The sample comprised PBMCs. The rearrangement uses TRBV5-4 and TRBJ2-3; 7 bases map to TRBD1. Here the CDR3 DNA reads TGTGCCAGCAGCTTACCTGACAGGGGCACAGATACGCAGTATTTT. It encodes CASSLPDRGTDTQYF. The complete variable domain, with remaining parts taken from reference TRBV5-4 and TRBJ2-3, reads ETGVTQSPTHLIKTRGQQVTLRCSSQSGHNTVSWYQQALGQGPQFIFQYYREEENGRGNFPPRFSGLQFPNYSSELNVNALELDDSALYLCASSLPDRGTDTQYFGPGTRLTVL.